The 5 T cell receptor beta chains below all came from one sample that was sequenced in a study of human T cells and chemical hapten exposure. The time point was: pre-sensitization, week 0. The treatment: therapeutic diphenylcyclopropenone sensitization with weekly scalp DPC. TCRdb called the RACE reads again in MiXCR, with one record for every CDR3 protein. The sample carries about 120,000 distinct CDR3 sequences, approximately 15% recorded once. The material sequenced was whole blood, taken in connection with sensitization to the hapten diphenylcyclopropenone (DPC). All receptors derive from a woman aged 18-29 years with alopecia areata. Some clones in this sample may be carry-over from other donors' samples.

The chain recombines TRBV20-1 with TRBJ2-7, with 10 bases identical to TRBD1. The CDR3 extends over 15 amino acids. Losses at the gene ends were 0 bases for V and 1 base for J; bases not matched to a gene: 3. Germline V gene sequence: CDR1 DFQATT, CDR2 SNEGSKA (reference sequence). The DNA of the CDR3 is TGCAGTGCTAGAGACCGGGACAGGGGTTCCTACGAGCAGTACTTC. Protein: CSARDRDRGSYEQYF.

V and J are TRBV7-6 and TRBJ1-5; D may be TRBD1 (5 bases). V was trimmed by 5 bases and J by 7 bases, leaving 12 bases between them. Per the germline V gene, CDR1 is SGHVS and CDR2 is FNYEAQ. The CDR3 loop spans 13 amino acids. In DNA form, the CDR3 reads TGTGCCAGCAGCGTGGACACTTCCCAGCCCCAGCATTTT. This encodes CASSVDTSQPQHF.

The V gene is TRBV2, the J gene TRBJ1-1; TRBD1 is a possible D gene (5 bases). The CDR3 sequence is 14 residues long. Germline CDR1 and CDR2: SNHLY and FYNNEI. The ends were cut back, 3 bases at V and 1 base at J, with 9 bases in the middle. The CDR3 DNA is TGTGCCAGCAGTGAGGGGCAGGAGAACACTGAAGCTTTCTTT. It yields the protein CASSEGQENTEAFF.

In this sample, this clonotype turned up a few times. The rearrangement links TRBV7-2 to TRBJ1-2; unclear D gene. CDR3 size: 14 residues. V shed 2 bases and J shed 3 bases, with 10 bases lying between them. Germline V lookup: CDR1 SGHTA, CDR2 FQGNSA. The CDR3 region is CASSLFGSYYGYTF. The CDR3 bases are TGTGCCAGCAGCTTATTTGGCAGCTACTATGGCTACACCTTC.

V is TRBV29-1 and J is TRBJ2-7; D gene unclear. There are 16 residues in the CDR3. The V gene's germline CDR1 is SQVTM and CDR2 ANQGSEA. V was cut by 4 bases and J by 1 base, with 20 bases left in between. The CDR3 loop reads CSVVKFLSRRSYEQYF. The CDR3, as DNA: TGCAGCGTTGTGAAGTTTCTAAGTCGCAGATCCTACGAGCAGTACTTC.